The 28 T cell receptor beta chains in this list originate from one sample, sequenced in a study of cytomegalovirus exposure and HLA in healthy donors. Sequencing was performed with immunoSEQ multiplex PCR; in TCRdb, only in-frame clones are kept and a portion is missing. The sample includes 130,000 to 150,000 clones, roughly nine tenths of them seen just once. Specimen: PBMCs. Receptors originate from a woman younger than 30 in good health and CMV-seropositive.

The chain recombines TRBV5-1 with TRBJ2-3; weak D call: TRBD2 (6 bases). CDR3 length: 15 amino acids. V was trimmed by 4 bases and J by 1 base, leaving 13 bases between them. Per germline, CDR1 SGHRS and CDR2 YFSETQ. CDR3 coding DNA: TGCGCCAGCAGCAGCGGGCCAGGCGGCACAGATACGCAGTATTTT. Its translation: CASSSGPGGTDTQYF. Full variable domain (remainder filled in from reference TRBV5-1 and TRBJ2-3): KAGVTQTPRYLIKTRGQQVTLSCSPISGHRSVSWYQQTPGQGLQFLFEYFSETQRNKGNFPGRFSGRQFSNSRSEMNVSTLELGDSALYLCASSSGPGGTDTQYFGPGTRLTVL.

The CDR3 nucleotides are TGCGCCAGCAGCCTGAGCGCGGGGACTGAAGCTTTCTTT. It encodes CASSLSAGTEAFF. V usage is TRBV5-1 and J usage is TRBJ1-1; D gene unclear. V gave up 4 bases and J gave up 5 bases, with 12 bases separating them. Germline CDR1 SGHRS, CDR2 YFSETQ. The CDR3 covers 13 residues. The full variable domain, rest sourced from reference TRBV5-1 and TRBJ1-1, is KAGVTQTPRYLIKTRGQQVTLSCSPISGHRSVSWYQQTPGQGLQFLFEYFSETQRNKGNFPGRFSGRQFSNSRSEMNVSTLELGDSALYLCASSLSAGTEAFFGQGTRLTVV.

The chain recombines TRBV10-2 with TRBJ1-3, with 8 bases identical to TRBD1. The CDR3 totals 13 residues. Trimming removed 6 bases from V and 6 bases from J; junction bases left unmatched: 4. Germline V gene data show CDR1 as WSHSY and CDR2 as SAAADI. CDR3 nucleotides: TGCGCCAGCAGCCAGACAGGGGCAAACACCATATATTTT. Translating gives CASSQTGANTIYF.

In this sample, this clone turned up once. This rearrangement joins TRBV5-6 to TRBJ2-1; 14 nucleotides agree with TRBD2. This CDR3 spans 17 amino acids. In germline, CDR1 is SGHDT, CDR2 YYEEEE. J gave up 4 bases and V 2 bases, and 5 bases lay outside the gene matches. CDR3 DNA: TGTGCCAGCAGCTTTCGACTAGCGGGGGGGCGTTACAATGAGCAGTTCTTC. Residues: CASSFRLAGGRYNEQFF. The full variable domain, with the rest looked up from reference TRBV5-6 and TRBJ2-1, is DAGVTQSPTHLIKTRGQQVTLRCSPKSGHDTVSWYQQALGQGPQFIFQYYEEEERQRGNFPDRFSGHQFPNYSSELNVNALLLGDSALYLCASSFRLAGGRYNEQFFGPGTRLTVL.

The chain recombines TRBV6-5 with TRBJ2-3; perhaps TRBD2 as D (5 bases). Germline assignment: CDR1 MNHEY and CDR2 SVGAGI. The V gene lost 6 bases and the J gene lost 9 bases, with 13 bases spanning the gap. This CDR3 contains 12 residues. CDR3 nucleotides: TGTGCCAGCAGCGCGGGCTCCTCGACGCAGTATTTT. Translated: CASSAGSSTQYF.

Here the CDR3 reads CASSTRDRGGYGYTF. DNA for the CDR3: TGTGCCAGCAGTACCCGGGACAGGGGCGGCTATGGCTACACCTTC. The rearrangement uses TRBV6-5 and TRBJ1-2; TRBD1 matches at 10 bases. After removal of 5 bases from V and 4 bases from J, the junction contained 7 bases not matched to a gene. Germline values: CDR1 MNHEY, CDR2 SVGAGI. This CDR3 is built from 15 residues.

This clone has a single count. This CDR3 is also generated by other DNA sequences in the sample. This chain connects TRBV4-2 to TRBJ1-5; D is perhaps TRBD1 (5 bases). Germline CDR1 and CDR2: LGHNA and YNFKEQ. V was cut by 3 bases and J by 1 base, with 10 bases left in between. The CDR3 runs 15 residues. This CDR3 is CASSQGTGSNQPQHF. The CDR3 nucleotides read TGTGCCAGCAGCCAGGGGACTGGAAGCAATCAGCCCCAGCATTTT.

The chain employs TRBV4-2 and TRBJ2-7; 11 nucleotides match TRBD2. The CDR3 sequence is 19 residues long. With V trimmed by 1 base and J by 1 base, 12 bases remained unmatched. Germline CDR1 LGHNA, CDR2 YNFKEQ. The CDR3: CASSQVSGASGGPSYEQYF. As DNA, the CDR3 is TGTGCCAGCAGCCAAGTATCAGGGGCTAGCGGGGGGCCATCCTACGAGCAGTACTTC.

The rearrangement links TRBV19 to TRBJ1-6, with D tentatively TRBD1 (5 bases). Germline V gene lookup returns CDR1 LNHDA and CDR2 SQIVND (reference sequence). The V gene lost 3 bases and the J gene lost 13 bases, with 22 bases spanning the gap. The CDR3 is 16 residues long. CDR3 amino acids: CASSIGRGHPAGPLHF. The DNA of the CDR3 is TGTGCCAGTAGTATTGGTAGAGGACACCCGGCTGGGCCCCTCCACTTT.

The gene calls are TRBV28 and TRBJ1-5, with D perhaps TRBD1 (6 bases). Germline V gene sequence: CDR1 MDHEN, CDR2 SYDVKM. The V end was cut by 3 bases, the J end by 4 bases, with 13 bases between. The CDR3 length is 15 residues. The CDR3 loop reads CASSFRGLGNQPQHF. The CDR3 bases are TGTGCCAGCAGTTTCAGGGGTCTGGGAAATCAGCCCCAGCATTTT.

The chain links TRBV21-1 to TRBJ2-7; TRBD2, the D gene given by the table, was not confirmed from the DNA. TRBV21-1 is classified as a pseudogene. This CDR3 has 16 amino acids. The CDR3 sequence is CASRAERLAAPYEQYF. As DNA, the CDR3 is TGTGCCAGCAGAGCCGAAAGGCTAGCGGCCCCTTACGAGCAGTACTTC.

CDR3 residues: CASSEVRNQPQHF. The CDR3 nucleotides are TGTGCCAGCAGTGAAGTGCGTAATCAGCCCCAGCATTTT. This chain uses TRBV2 with TRBJ1-5; D unresolved. This CDR3 has 13 amino acids. Deletions cut 1 base from V and 4 bases from J, with 5 bases between. Germline V gene data show CDR1 as SNHLY and CDR2 as FYNNEI. The whole variable domain, filled in from reference TRBV2 and TRBJ1-5, reads EPEVTQTPSHQVTQMGQEVILRCVPISNHLYFYWYRQILGQKVEFLVSFYNNEISEKSEIFDDQFSVERPDGSNFTLKIRSTKLEDSAMYFCASSEVRNQPQHFGDGTRLSIL.

V gene TRBV5-1 combines with J gene TRBJ1-1, with 9 positions matching TRBD1. Per the germline V gene, CDR1 is SGHRS and CDR2 is YFSETQ. The J segment lost 3 bases and the V segment lost 2 bases, leaving 14 bases of the junction unmatched. The CDR3 covers 18 residues. Written as DNA, the CDR3 is TGCGCCAGCAGCTTAGTGGTGGGGACAGGGTTGATGGACACTGAAGCTTTCTTT. Translation gives CASSLVVGTGLMDTEAFF. The whole variable domain, filled in from reference TRBV5-1 and TRBJ1-1, reads KAGVTQTPRYLIKTRGQQVTLSCSPISGHRSVSWYQQTPGQGLQFLFEYFSETQRNKGNFPGRFSGRQFSNSRSEMNVSTLELGDSALYLCASSLVVGTGLMDTEAFFGQGTRLTVV.

In this sample, this clone turned up once. The CDR3 sequence is CASSPGGVGSPLHF. Here the CDR3 DNA reads TGTGCCAGCAGCCCGGGCGGGGTAGGGTCACCCCTCCACTTT. The J gene is TRBJ1-6, the V gene TRBV9, with unresolved D. This CDR3 has 14 residues. Trimming took 4 bases from V and 10 from J, leaving 15 bases between them. From germline, CDR1 is SGDLS and CDR2 YYNGEE. Combining the CDR3 with reference TRBV9 and TRBJ1-6 gives the whole variable domain DSGVTQTPKHLITATGQRVTLRCSPRSGDLSVYWYQQSLDQGLQFLIQYYNGEERAKGNILERFSAQQFPDLHSELNLSSLELGDSALYFCASSPGGVGSPLHFGNGTRLTVT.

The chain uses TRBV28 and TRBJ1-2; tentatively, D is TRBD1 (5 bases). The CDR3 loop spans 14 amino acids. V lost 1 base, J lost 8 bases, and 14 bases lay in between. Germline V gene data show CDR1 as MDHEN and CDR2 as SYDVKM. The DNA for the CDR3 is TGTGCCAGCAGTTTATTGCAGGGAAGTTTAGGCTACACCTTC. Amino acid sequence: CASSLLQGSLGYTF.

J is TRBJ2-2 and V is TRBV19; D may be TRBD2 (5 bases). The CDR3 runs 15 residues. Trimming took 3 bases from V and 1 from J, leaving 9 bases between them. Per germline, CDR1 LNHDA and CDR2 SQIVND (reference sequence). The CDR3 sequence is CASSIPSQNTGELFF. The CDR3 DNA is TGTGCCAGTAGTATTCCTAGCCAGAACACCGGGGAGCTGTTTTTT. Based on the CDR3 plus reference TRBV19 and TRBJ2-2, the full variable domain is DGGITQSPKYLFRKEGQNVTLSCEQNLNHDAMYWYRQDPGQGLRLIYYSQIVNDFQKGDIAEGYSVSREKKESFPLTVTSAQKNPTAFYLCASSIPSQNTGELFFGEGSRLTVL.

This clone has a handful of counts. The chain recombines TRBV27 with TRBJ1-5; D uncertain. CDR3 length: 14 residues. The germline V gene encodes CDR1 MNHEY and CDR2 SMNVEV (reference sequence). V was clipped by 5 bases and J by 5 bases, with 13 bases between them. CDR3 DNA sequence: TGTGCCAGCAGTCCCGACACGAACTATCAGCCCCAGCATTTT. Translating gives CASSPDTNYQPQHF.

The chain employs TRBV6-5 and TRBJ1-1, with TRBD1 as a possible D gene (5 bases). Per the germline V gene, CDR1 is MNHEY and CDR2 is SVGAGI. CDR3 length equals 13 residues. Trimming stripped 7 bases from V and 2 bases from J, with 11 bases between. The CDR3 DNA reads TGTGCCAGCATGGGGAGGGGAAACACTGAAGCTTTCTTT. This codes for CASMGRGNTEAFF.

The rearrangement uses TRBV5-4 and TRBJ1-1; no clear D gene. The V and J ends lost 0 bases and 5 bases respectively, with 17 bases between them. Germline CDR1 and CDR2: SGHNT and YYREEE (reference sequence). The CDR3 covers 16 residues. For the CDR3, the DNA is TGTGCCAGCAGCTTGGGTATTACGGCCCGGGGAACTGAAGCTTTCTTT. Protein product: CASSLGITARGTEAFF.

The V call is TRBV19, the J call TRBJ2-7; 7 bases are a match to TRBD1. The germline gives CDR1 LNHDA, CDR2 SQIVND (reference sequence). Trimming removed 2 bases from V and 3 bases from J; junction bases left unmatched: 7. The CDR3 contains 15 residues. CDR3 amino acids: CASSISGQPLYEQYF. For the CDR3, the DNA is TGTGCCAGTAGTATATCGGGACAGCCTCTCTACGAGCAGTACTTC.

The rearrangement links TRBV28 to TRBJ2-2; TRBD2 might be the D (6 bases). Germline-derived CDR1 and CDR2 are MDHEN and SYDVKM. V was shortened by 3 bases and J by 4 bases, with 15 bases between the two germline ends. The CDR3 runs to 16 residues. The CDR3 nucleotides are TGTGCCAGCAGTTTGGGTGGAGGGGTAATCACCGGGGAGCTGTTTTTT. This sequence encodes CASSLGGGVITGELFF.

This chain links TRBV27 with TRBJ2-7; D gene uncertain. V gave up 3 bases and J gave up 3 bases, with 9 bases separating them. Germline V gene sequence: CDR1 MNHEY, CDR2 SMNVEV (reference sequence). The CDR3 has 13 residues. The CDR3: CASSFAENYEQYF. The CDR3 DNA is TGTGCCAGCAGTTTTGCGGAAAACTACGAGCAGTACTTC.

V is TRBV5-4 and J is TRBJ2-1; 14 nucleotides line up with TRBD2. Germline CDR1 is SGHNT and CDR2 is YYREEE (reference sequence). The length of the CDR3 is 20 residues. The J segment lost 0 bases and the V segment lost 4 bases, leaving 12 bases of the junction unmatched. CDR3 loop: CASSDPGLAGASSSYNEQFF. The CDR3 bases are TGTGCCAGCAGCGACCCGGGACTAGCGGGGGCCAGTAGCTCCTACAATGAGCAGTTCTTC.

The V gene is TRBV27, the J gene TRBJ2-2; D perhaps matches TRBD1 (7 bases). Trimming shortened V by 5 bases and J by 1 base, and 17 bases separated the two germline ends. The CDR3 sequence is 17 residues long. From germline, CDR1 is MNHEY and CDR2 SMNVEV (reference sequence). The CDR3 DNA reads as TGTGCCAGCAGTACTTTAGGAGGGGGCTGGAACACCGGGGAGCTGTTTTTT. It is translated as CASSTLGGGWNTGELFF.

This sequence joins TRBV11-2 and TRBJ1-2; D is possibly TRBD1 (6 bases). This CDR3 contains 13 residues. The V and J ends lost 4 bases and 4 bases respectively, with 10 bases between them. The V gene's germline CDR1 is SGHAT and CDR2 FQNNGV. The CDR3 nucleotides read TGTGCCAGCAGCTCAGGGGAAGCCTATGGCTACACCTTC. Encoded protein: CASSSGEAYGYTF.

The chain employs TRBV5-5 and TRBJ1-2, with D perhaps TRBD1 (5 bases). The germline V gene encodes CDR1 SGHKS and CDR2 YYEKEE (reference sequence). V lost 4 bases and J 0 bases, leaving 10 bases between the germline ends. The CDR3 contains 14 residues. CDR3 bases: TGTGCCAGCAGCCCCCGGACAACTAACTATGGCTACACCTTC. Protein: CASSPRTTNYGYTF. The entire variable domain, with the rest obtained from reference TRBV5-5 and TRBJ1-2, is as follows: DAGVTQSPTHLIKTRGQQVTLRCSPISGHKSVSWYQQVLGQGPQFIFQYYEKEERGRGNFPDRFSARQFPNYSSELNVNALLLGDSALYLCASSPRTTNYGYTFGSGTRLTVV.

About this clone itself: One junction end does not reproduce the germline sequence, and a read error may be involved. The chain recombines TRBV28 with TRBJ1-6, with 8 bases matching TRBD1. The CDR3 length is 13 residues. Germline CDR1 is MDHEN and CDR2 is SYDVKM. The CDR3, as DNA: TGTGCCAGCAGTTTGCGACAGGGGAAGTGGATGTACTTT. This sequence encodes CASSLRQGKWMYF.

CDR3 coding DNA: TGTGCCAGTAGTACACAGGGAATTGGGGAGACCCAGTACTTC. This translates into CASSTQGIGETQYF. This sequence joins TRBV19 and TRBJ2-5; D might be TRBD1 (6 bases). The V end lost 4 bases, the J end lost 5 bases, and 14 bases lay between the germline ends. The CDR3 has 14 residues. The germline V gene has CDR1 LNHDA and CDR2 SQIVND (reference sequence).